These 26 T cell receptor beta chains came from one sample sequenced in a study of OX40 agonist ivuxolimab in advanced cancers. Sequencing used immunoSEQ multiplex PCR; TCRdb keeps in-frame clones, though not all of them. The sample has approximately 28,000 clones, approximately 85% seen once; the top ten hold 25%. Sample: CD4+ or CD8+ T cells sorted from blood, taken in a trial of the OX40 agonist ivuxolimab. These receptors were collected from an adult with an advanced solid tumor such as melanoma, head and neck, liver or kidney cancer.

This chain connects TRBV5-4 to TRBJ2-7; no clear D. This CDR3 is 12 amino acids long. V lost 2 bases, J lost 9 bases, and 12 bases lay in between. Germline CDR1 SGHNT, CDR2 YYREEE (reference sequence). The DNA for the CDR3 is TGTGCCAGCAGCTTCGGCGGCTTCGGGCAGTACTTC. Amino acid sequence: CASSFGGFGQYF.

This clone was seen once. CDR3 region: CASSQVVGDEQFF. CDR3 coding DNA: TGCGCCAGCAGCCAAGTCGTGGGTGATGAGCAGTTCTTC. The chain couples TRBV4-1 to TRBJ2-1; D gene ambiguous. The CDR3 runs to 13 residues. With 1 base removed from V and 8 bases from J, the gap between germline ends came to 9 bases. Germline lookup yields CDR1 MGHRA and CDR2 YSYEKL.

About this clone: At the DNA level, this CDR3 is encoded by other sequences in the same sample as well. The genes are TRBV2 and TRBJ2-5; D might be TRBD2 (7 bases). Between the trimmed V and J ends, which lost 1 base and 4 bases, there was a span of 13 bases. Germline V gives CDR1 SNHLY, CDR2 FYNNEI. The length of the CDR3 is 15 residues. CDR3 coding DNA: TGTGCCAGCAGTGAAGGTGGGGGGGGCTTAGAGACCCAGTACTTC. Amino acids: CASSEGGGGLETQYF.

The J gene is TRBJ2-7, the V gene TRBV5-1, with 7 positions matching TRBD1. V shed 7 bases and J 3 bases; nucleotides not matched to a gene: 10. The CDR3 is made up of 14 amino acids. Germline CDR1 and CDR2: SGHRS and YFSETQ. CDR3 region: CASQEGAEYYEQYF. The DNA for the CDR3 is TGCGCCAGCCAAGAGGGGGCGGAGTACTACGAGCAGTACTTC.

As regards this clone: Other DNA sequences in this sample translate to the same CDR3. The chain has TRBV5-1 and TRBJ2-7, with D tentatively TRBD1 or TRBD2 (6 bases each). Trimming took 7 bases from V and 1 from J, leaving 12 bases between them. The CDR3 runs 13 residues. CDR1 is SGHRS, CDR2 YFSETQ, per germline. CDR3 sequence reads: CASRKGGSYEQYF. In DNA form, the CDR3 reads TGCGCCAGCCGCAAAGGGGGGTCCTACGAGCAGTACTTC.

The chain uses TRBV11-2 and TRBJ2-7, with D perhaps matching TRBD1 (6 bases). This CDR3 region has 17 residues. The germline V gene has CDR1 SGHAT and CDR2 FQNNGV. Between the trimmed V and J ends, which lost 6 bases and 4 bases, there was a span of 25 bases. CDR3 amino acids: CASRIIGTGRSEYEQYF. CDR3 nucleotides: TGTGCCAGCAGAATAATCGGAACAGGGAGATCCGAGTACGAGCAGTACTTC.

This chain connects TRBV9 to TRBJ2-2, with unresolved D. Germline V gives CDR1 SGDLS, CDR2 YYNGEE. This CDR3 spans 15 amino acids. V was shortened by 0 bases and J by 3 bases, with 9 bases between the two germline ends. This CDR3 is CASSVARGDTGELFF. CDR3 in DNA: TGTGCCAGCAGCGTAGCGCGTGGGGACACCGGGGAGCTGTTTTTT.

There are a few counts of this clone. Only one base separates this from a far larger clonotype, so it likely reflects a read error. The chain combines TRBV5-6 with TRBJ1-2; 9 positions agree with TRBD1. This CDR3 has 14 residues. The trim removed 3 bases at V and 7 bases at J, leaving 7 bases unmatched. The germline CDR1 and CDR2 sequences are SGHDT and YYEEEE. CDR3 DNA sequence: TGTGCCAGCAGCTGGGGGACAGGGAGTACTGGCTACACCTTC. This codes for CASSWGTGSTGYTF.

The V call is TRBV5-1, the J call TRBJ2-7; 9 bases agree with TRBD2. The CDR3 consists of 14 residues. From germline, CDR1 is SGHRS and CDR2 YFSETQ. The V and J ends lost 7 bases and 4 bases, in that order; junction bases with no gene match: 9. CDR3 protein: CASALGREGYEQYF. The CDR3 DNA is TGCGCCAGCGCGCTCGGGCGGGAGGGGTACGAGCAGTACTTC.

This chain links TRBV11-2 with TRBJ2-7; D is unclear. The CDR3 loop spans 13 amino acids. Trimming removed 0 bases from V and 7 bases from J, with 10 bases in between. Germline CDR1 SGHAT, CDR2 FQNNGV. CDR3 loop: CASSLETFSEQYF. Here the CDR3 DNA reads TGTGCCAGCAGCTTAGAAACTTTCTCAGAGCAGTACTTC.

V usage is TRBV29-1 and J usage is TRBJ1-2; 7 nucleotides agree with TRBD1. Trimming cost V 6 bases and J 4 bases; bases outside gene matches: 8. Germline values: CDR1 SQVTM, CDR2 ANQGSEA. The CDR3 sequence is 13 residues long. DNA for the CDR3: TGCAGCGTACACTCAGGGGGGAGCTATGGCTACACCTTC. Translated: CSVHSGGSYGYTF.

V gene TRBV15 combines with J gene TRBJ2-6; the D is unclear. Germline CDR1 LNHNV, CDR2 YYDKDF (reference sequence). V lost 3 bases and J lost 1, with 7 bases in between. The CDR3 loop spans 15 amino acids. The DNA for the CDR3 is TGTGCCACCAGCAGTAAGGAGTCTGGGGCCAACGTCCTGACTTTC. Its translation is CATSSKESGANVLTF.

Here the CDR3 DNA reads TGCGCCAGCAGCCCGTACCCGGGACAGGGGGCGTGGAAAAATGAGCAGTTCTTC. Its protein is CASSPYPGQGAWKNEQFF. The chain links TRBV5-1 to TRBJ2-1; 12 nucleotides agree with TRBD1. The V gene end was trimmed by 4 bases and the J gene end by 7 bases; junction bases not matched to a gene: 15. The CDR3 contains 18 residues. The germline V gene encodes CDR1 SGHRS and CDR2 YFSETQ.

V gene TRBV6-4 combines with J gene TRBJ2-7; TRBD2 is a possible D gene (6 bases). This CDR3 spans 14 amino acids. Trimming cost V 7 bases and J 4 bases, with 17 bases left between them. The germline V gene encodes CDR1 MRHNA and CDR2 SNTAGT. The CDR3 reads CASTGSRRGYEQYF. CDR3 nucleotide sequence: TGTGCCAGCACAGGGTCTAGGAGGGGTTACGAGCAGTACTTC.

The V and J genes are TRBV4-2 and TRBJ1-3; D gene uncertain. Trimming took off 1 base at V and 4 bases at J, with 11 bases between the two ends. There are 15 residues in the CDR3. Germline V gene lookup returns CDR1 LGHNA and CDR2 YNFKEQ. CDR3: CASSQGRAEGNTIYF. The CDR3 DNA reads TGTGCCAGCAGCCAAGGCCGTGCGGAGGGAAACACCATATATTTT.

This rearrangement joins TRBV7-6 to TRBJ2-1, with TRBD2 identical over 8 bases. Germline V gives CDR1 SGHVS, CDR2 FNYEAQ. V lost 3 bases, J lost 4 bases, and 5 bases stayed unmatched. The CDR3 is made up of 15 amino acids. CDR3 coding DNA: TGTGCCAGCAGCTTTGGCGGGAGGAGGTACAATGAGCAGTTCTTC. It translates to CASSFGGRRYNEQFF.

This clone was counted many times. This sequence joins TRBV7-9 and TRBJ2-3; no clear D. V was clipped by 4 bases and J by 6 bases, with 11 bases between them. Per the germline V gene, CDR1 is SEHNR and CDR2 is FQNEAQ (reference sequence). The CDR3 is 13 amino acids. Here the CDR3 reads CASSSIDWDTQYF. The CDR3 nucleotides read TGTGCCAGCAGCTCCATTGACTGGGATACGCAGTATTTT.

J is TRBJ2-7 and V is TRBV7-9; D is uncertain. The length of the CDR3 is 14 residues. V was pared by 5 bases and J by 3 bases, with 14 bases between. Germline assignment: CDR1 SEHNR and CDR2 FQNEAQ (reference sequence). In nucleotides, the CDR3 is TGTGCCAGCAGCCTCGGCGTCGGATACTACGAGCAGTACTTC. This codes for CASSLGVGYYEQYF.

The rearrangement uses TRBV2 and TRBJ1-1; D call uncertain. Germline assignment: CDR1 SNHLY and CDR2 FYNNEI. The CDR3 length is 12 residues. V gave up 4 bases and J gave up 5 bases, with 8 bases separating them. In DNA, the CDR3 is TGTGCCAGCAGTGTAGGTAGGACTGAAGCTTTCTTT. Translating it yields CASSVGRTEAFF.

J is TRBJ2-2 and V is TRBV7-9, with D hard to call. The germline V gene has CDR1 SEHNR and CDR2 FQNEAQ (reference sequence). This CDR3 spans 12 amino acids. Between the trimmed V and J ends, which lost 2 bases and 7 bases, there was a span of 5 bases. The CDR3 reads CASSLRGGELFF. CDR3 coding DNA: TGTGCCAGCAGCTTACGCGGCGGGGAGCTGTTTTTT.

This CDR3 reads CASTTILGNTIYF. The CDR3 bases are TGTGCCAGCACCACCATACTTGGAAACACCATATATTTT. This chain joins TRBV6-6 and TRBJ1-3; D is undetermined. Germline assignment: CDR1 MNHNY and CDR2 SVGAGI (reference sequence). This CDR3 is built from 13 residues. The V end lost 7 bases, the J end lost 3 bases, and 10 bases lay between the germline ends.

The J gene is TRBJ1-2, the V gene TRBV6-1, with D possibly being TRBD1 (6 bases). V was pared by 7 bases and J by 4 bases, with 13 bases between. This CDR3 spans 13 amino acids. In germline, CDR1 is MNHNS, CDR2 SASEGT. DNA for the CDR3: TGTGCCAGCATGGCAGGGGTGGGCTATGGCTACACCTTC. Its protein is CASMAGVGYGYTF.

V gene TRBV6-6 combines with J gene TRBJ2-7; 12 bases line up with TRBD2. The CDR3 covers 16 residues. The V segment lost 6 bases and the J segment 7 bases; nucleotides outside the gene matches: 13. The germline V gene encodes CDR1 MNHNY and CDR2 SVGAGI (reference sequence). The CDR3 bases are TGTGCCAGCAGCCGGATACTAGCGGGGGGATTTAGGGAGCAGTACTTC. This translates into CASSRILAGGFREQYF.

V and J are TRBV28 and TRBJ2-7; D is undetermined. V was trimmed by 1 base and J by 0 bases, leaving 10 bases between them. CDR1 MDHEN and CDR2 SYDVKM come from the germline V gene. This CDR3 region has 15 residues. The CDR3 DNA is TGTGCCAGCAGTTTATTATCTAGTACCTCCTACGAGCAGTACTTC. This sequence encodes CASSLLSSTSYEQYF. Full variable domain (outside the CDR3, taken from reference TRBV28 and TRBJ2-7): DVKVTQSSRYLVKRTGEKVFLECVQDMDHENMFWYRQDPGLGLRLIYFSYDVKMKEKGDIPEGYSVSREKKERFSLILESASTNQTSMYLCASSLLSSTSYEQYFGPGTRLTVT.

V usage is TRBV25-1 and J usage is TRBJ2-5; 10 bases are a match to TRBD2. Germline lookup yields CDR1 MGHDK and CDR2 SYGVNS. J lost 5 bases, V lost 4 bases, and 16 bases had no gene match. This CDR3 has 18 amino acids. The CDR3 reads CASSAGRASGSLEETQYF. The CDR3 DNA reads TGTGCCAGCAGTGCGGGGAGGGCTAGCGGGAGTCTGGAGGAGACCCAGTACTTC.

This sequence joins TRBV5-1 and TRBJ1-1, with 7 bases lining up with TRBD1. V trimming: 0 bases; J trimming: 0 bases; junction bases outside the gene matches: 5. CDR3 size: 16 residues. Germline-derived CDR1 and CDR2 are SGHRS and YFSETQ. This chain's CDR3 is CASSLAQGGLNTEAFF. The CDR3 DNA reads TGCGCCAGCAGCTTGGCTCAGGGGGGGCTGAACACTGAAGCTTTCTTT.